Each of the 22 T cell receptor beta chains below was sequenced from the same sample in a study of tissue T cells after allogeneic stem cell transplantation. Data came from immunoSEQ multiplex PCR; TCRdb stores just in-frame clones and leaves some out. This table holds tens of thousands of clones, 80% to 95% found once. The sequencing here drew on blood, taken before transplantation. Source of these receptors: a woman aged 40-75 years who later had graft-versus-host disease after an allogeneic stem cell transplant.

The CDR3 DNA is TGCGCCAGCAGCCAAGGGGCAAGGAGCTACGAGCAGTACTTC. Translated, it gives CASSQGARSYEQYF. The chain recombines TRBV4-1 with TRBJ2-7; D ambiguous. The CDR3 spans 14 residues. CDR1 is MGHRA and CDR2 is YSYEKL in the germline V gene. Between the trimmed V and J ends, which lost 1 base and 3 bases, there was a span of 10 bases.

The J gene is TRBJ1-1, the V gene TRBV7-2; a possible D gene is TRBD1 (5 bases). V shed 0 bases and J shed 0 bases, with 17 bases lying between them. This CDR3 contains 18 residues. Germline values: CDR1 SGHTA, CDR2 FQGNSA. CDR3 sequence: CASSLARGRLRMNTEAFF. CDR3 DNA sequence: TGTGCCAGCAGCTTAGCGCGGGGACGTCTCAGGATGAACACTGAAGCTTTCTTT.

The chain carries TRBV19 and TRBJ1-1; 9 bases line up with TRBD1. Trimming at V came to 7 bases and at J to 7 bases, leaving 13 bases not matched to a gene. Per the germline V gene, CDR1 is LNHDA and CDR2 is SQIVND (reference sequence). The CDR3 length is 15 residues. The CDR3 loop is CASMGGTGRIGEAFF. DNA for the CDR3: TGTGCCAGTATGGGGGGGACAGGGAGGATCGGTGAAGCTTTCTTT.

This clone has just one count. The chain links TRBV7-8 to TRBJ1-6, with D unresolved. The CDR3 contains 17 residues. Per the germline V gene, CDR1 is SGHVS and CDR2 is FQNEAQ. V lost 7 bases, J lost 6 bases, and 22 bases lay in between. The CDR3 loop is CASTPGQPLGINSPLHF. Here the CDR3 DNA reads TGTGCCAGCACCCCGGGCCAACCTTTAGGGATTAATTCACCCCTCCACTTT. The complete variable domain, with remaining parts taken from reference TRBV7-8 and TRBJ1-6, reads GAGVSQSPRYKVAKRGQDVALRCDPISGHVSLFWYQQALGQGPEFLTYFQNEAQLDKSGLPSDRFFAERPEGSVSTLKIQRTQQEDSAVYLCASTPGQPLGINSPLHFGNGTRLTVT.

The CDR3 is CASRGVMNTEAFF. The CDR3 DNA is TGTGCCAGCCGGGGTGTGATGAACACTGAAGCTTTCTTT. The rearrangement joins TRBV28 to TRBJ1-1; D gene ambiguous. CDR1 and CDR2 from the germline V gene are MDHEN and SYDVKM. The CDR3 length is 13 residues. The V end lost 8 bases, the J end lost 0 bases, and 10 bases lay between the germline ends.

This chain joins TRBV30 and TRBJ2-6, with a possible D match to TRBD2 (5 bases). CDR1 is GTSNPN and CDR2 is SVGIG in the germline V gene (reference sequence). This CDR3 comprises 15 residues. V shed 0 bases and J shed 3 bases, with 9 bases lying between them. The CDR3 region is CAWSVGGVGANVLTF. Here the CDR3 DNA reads TGTGCCTGGAGTGTAGGAGGTGTTGGGGCCAACGTCCTGACTTTC.

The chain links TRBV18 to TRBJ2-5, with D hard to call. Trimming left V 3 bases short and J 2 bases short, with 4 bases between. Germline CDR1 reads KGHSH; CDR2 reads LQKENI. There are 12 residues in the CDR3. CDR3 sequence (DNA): TGTGCCAGCTCACCGGGTCAAGAGACCCAGTACTTC. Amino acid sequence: CASSPGQETQYF.

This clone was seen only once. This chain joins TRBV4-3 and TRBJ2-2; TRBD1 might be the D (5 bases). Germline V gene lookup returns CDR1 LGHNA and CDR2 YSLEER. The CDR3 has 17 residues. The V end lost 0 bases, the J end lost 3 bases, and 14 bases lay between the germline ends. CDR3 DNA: TGCGCCAGCAGCCAAGATCGGGTTACAGGAGACACCGGGGAGCTGTTTTTT. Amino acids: CASSQDRVTGDTGELFF.

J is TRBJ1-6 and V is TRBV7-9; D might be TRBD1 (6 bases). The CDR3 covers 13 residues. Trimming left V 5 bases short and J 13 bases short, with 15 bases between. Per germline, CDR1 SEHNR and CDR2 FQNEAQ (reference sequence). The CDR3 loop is CASSISQGNPLHF. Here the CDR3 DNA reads TGTGCCAGCAGCATAAGCCAGGGGAACCCCCTCCACTTT. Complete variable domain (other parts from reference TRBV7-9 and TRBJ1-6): DTGVSQNPRHKITKRGQNVTFRCDPISEHNRLYWYRQTLGQGPEFLTYFQNEAQLEKSRLLSDRFSAERPKGSFSTLEIQRTEQGDSAMYLCASSISQGNPLHFGNGTRLTVT.

In DNA, the CDR3 is TGTGCCAGCAGCTCCAGGGAAGGATACACCGGGGAGCTGTTTTTT. This sequence encodes CASSSREGYTGELFF. The chain carries TRBV7-6 and TRBJ2-2, with D maybe TRBD1 (5 bases). The CDR3 spans 15 residues. With 4 bases removed from V and 3 bases from J, the gap between germline ends came to 12 bases. The germline V gene encodes CDR1 SGHVS and CDR2 FNYEAQ.

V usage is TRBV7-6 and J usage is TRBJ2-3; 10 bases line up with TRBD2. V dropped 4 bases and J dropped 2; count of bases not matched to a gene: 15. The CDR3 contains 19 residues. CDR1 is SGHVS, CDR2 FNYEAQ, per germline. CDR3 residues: CASSWGGRTSGLFTDTQYF. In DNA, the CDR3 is TGTGCCAGCAGCTGGGGGGGGCGGACTAGCGGCCTTTTCACAGATACGCAGTATTTT.

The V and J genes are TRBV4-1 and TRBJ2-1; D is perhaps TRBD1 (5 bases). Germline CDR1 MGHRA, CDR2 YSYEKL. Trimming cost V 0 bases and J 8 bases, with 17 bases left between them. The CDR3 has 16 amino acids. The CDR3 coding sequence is TGCGCCAGCAGCCAAGAACACCGCCCCCTAGGGGATGAGCAGTTCTTC. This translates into CASSQEHRPLGDEQFF.

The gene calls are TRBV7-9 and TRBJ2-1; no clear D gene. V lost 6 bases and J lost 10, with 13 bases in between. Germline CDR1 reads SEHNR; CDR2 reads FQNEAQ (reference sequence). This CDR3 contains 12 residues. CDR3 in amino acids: CASRRSRREQFF. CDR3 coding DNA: TGTGCCAGCAGAAGGTCCCGCAGGGAGCAGTTCTTC.

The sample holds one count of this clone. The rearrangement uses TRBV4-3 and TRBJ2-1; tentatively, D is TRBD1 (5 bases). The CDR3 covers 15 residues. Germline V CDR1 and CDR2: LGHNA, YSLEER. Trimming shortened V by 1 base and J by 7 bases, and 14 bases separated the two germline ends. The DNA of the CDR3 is TGCGCCAGCAGCCAAGGGACATCCTTTCTGAATGAGCAGTTCTTC. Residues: CASSQGTSFLNEQFF.

The DNA for the CDR3 is TGTGCCAGCAGTTCACGGGGGGGCCCCTACAATGAGCAGTTCTTC. Translated, it gives CASSSRGGPYNEQFF. The chain employs TRBV27 and TRBJ2-1; 8 bases match TRBD2. This CDR3 region has 15 residues. V gave up 4 bases and J gave up 2 bases; unmatched junction bases: 4. Germline V gene data show CDR1 as MNHEY and CDR2 as SMNVEV (reference sequence).

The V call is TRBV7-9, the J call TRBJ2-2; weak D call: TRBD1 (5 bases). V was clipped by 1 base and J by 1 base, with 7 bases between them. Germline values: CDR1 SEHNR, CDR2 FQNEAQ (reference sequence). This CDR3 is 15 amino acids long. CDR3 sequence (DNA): TGTGCCAGCAGCTTAGGGCAGGGGAACACCGGGGAGCTGTTTTTT. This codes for CASSLGQGNTGELFF.

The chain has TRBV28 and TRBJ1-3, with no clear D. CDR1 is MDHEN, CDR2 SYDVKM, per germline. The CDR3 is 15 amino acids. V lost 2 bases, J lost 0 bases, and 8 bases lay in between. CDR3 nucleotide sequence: TGTGCCAGCAGTTTAGGCGTCTCCTCTGGAAACACCATATATTTT. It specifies CASSLGVSSGNTIYF.

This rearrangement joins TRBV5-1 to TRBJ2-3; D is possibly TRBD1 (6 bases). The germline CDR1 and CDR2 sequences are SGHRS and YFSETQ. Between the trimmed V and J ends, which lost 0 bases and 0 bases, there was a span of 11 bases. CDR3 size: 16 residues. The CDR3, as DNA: TGCGCCAGCAGCTTGGAGGGGGAACCTAGCACAGATACGCAGTATTTT. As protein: CASSLEGEPSTDTQYF.

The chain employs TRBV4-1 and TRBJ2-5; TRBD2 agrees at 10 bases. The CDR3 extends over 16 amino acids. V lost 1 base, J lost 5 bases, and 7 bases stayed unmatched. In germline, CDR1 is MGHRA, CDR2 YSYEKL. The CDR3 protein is CASSQVPSGSYETQYF. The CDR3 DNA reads TGCGCCAGCAGCCAAGTGCCTAGCGGGAGCTATGAGACCCAGTACTTC.

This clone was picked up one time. The CDR3 DNA reads as TGTGCCAGCAGTGACTCGAGAGGGGCTAACAATGAGCAGTTCTTC. This translates into CASSDSRGANNEQFF. The rearrangement joins TRBV2 to TRBJ2-1; D is possibly TRBD1 or TRBD2 (5 bases each). CDR1 is SNHLY and CDR2 is FYNNEI in the germline V gene. This CDR3 has 15 residues. The V end lost 3 bases, the J end lost 5 bases, and 14 bases lay between the germline ends.

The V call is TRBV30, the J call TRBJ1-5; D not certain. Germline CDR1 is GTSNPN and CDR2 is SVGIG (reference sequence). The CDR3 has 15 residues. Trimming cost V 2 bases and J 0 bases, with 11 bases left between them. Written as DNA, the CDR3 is TGTGCCTGGAGTATTGGCTGGATTAGCAATCAGCCCCAGCATTTT. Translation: CAWSIGWISNQPQHF.

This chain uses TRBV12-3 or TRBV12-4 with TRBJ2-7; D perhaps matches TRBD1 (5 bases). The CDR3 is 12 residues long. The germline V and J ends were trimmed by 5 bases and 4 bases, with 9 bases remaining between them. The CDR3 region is CASSPGPYEQYF. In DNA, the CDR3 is TGTGCCAGCAGTCCAGGGCCTTACGAGCAGTACTTC.